This T cell receptor beta chain was documented in a study of regulatory T cells in long-lasting Graves disease. Arm-PCR with iRepertoire HTBI primers amplified the CDR3 regions for these TCR beta libraries. From the multiplex PCR reads, TCRdb called clonotypes with MiXCR, one entry per CDR3 protein. This table holds hundreds of thousands of distinct CDR3 sequences, 16% found once. This sample's time point: newly diagnosed GD, antithyroid drugs for less than 3 months. The TCR library was made from RNA that had been extracted from PBMCs in TRIzol. This clonotype came up many times. Trimming pared 4 bases from V and 0 bases from J, leaving 9 bases between. CDR1 is SNHLY and CDR2 is FYNNEI in the germline V gene. The CDR3 length is 15 residues. The same data also went into a second study, on T cells in Graves' hyperthyroidism and ophthalmopathy.

V usage is TRBV2 and J usage is TRBJ2-2; perhaps TRBD2 as D (6 bases). The clonotype originates from a woman in her twenties or thirties with Graves disease. The sequencing used peripheral blood mononuclear cells (PBMCs), collected at new diagnosis, from a patient treated with antithyroid drugs. CDR3 sequence (DNA): TGTGCCAGCAGTGGGGAGGTAGCGAACACCGGGGAGCTGTTTTTT. This codes for CASSGEVANTGELFF.